This is a list of T cell receptor beta chains from one sample in a study of T cell repertoires in cytomegalovirus infection. TCRdb reanalysed the reads using MiXCR and keeps one entry per CDR3 protein. The sample records about 600,000 distinct CDR3 sequences, 24% being singletons. Material for sequencing was CD8+ T cells from PBMCs. The receptor source for this set is a human donor in good health (CMV status not recorded). Some clones in this sample may be carry-over from other donors' samples. Each CDR3 is given with its conserved first and last residue. The D gene is left open where the match is weak. Clone size appears in some rows only: once, few, many, or a class for an expanded clone.

cdr3_nt: TGTGCCAGCAGCTTAAACCGCGGGACCACAGATACGCAGTATTTT; cdr3_aa: CASSLNRGTTDTQYF; d_call: -; v_call: TRBV7-2; clone_size: many; j_call: TRBJ2-3
cdr3_nt: TGTGCCAGCACCCCGACAGGTATGAACACTGAAGCTTTCTTT; cdr3_aa: CASTPTGMNTEAFF; d_call: -; v_call: TRBV12-3/TRBV12-4; clone_size: few; j_call: TRBJ1-1
cdr3_nt: TGTGCCAGCAGCAACAGGAATGAGCAGTTCTTC; cdr3_aa: CASSNRNEQFF; d_call: -; v_call: TRBV7-9; clone_size: many; j_call: TRBJ2-1
cdr3_nt: TGTGCCAGCAGCCAAGATTTCCCCGGGTATGTCGGCACCTTTGGCAATGAGCAGTTCTTC; cdr3_aa: CASSQDFPGYVGTFGNEQFF; d_call: -; v_call: TRBV14; clone_size: few; j_call: TRBJ2-1
cdr3_nt: TGCAACGCTCCGGACAGGTCTTTAGGCTACACCTTC; cdr3_aa: CNAPDRSLGYTF; d_call: TRBD1; v_call: TRBV29-1; clone_size: -; j_call: TRBJ1-2
cdr3_nt: TGTGCCAGCAGTTTTCTAGCGTCCCCCCCAGATACGCAGTATTTT; cdr3_aa: CASSFLASPPDTQYF; d_call: -; v_call: TRBV27; clone_size: -; j_call: TRBJ2-3
cdr3_nt: TGTGCCAGCAGCTTGTATGGCGCTGAAGCTTTCTTT; cdr3_aa: CASSLYGAEAFF; d_call: -; v_call: TRBV5-6; clone_size: many; j_call: TRBJ1-1
cdr3_nt: TGTGCCAGCAGCCCTCCTGATGGGGGCTCTTACAATGAGCAGTTCTTC; cdr3_aa: CASSPPDGGSYNEQFF; d_call: -; v_call: TRBV14; clone_size: -; j_call: TRBJ2-1
cdr3_nt: TGTGCCAGCACGCGGGGGGGCCTCGAGACCCAGTACTTC; cdr3_aa: CASTRGGLETQYF; d_call: TRBD2; v_call: TRBV7-2; clone_size: many; j_call: TRBJ2-5
cdr3_nt: TGTGCCAGCAGCTTTGCCCTAGGGGGCCAAGAGACCCAGTACTTC; cdr3_aa: CASSFALGGQETQYF; d_call: -; v_call: TRBV13; clone_size: -; j_call: TRBJ2-5
cdr3_nt: TGTGCCAGCAGGGGAAACCGGGACAGCCCAGGGAGCTACGAGCAGTACTTC; cdr3_aa: CASRGNRDSPGSYEQYF; d_call: TRBD1; v_call: TRBV2; clone_size: -; j_call: TRBJ2-7
cdr3_nt: TGTGCCAGCTCCCCAGGGAATTTGGAATTGAATGAGCAGTTCTTC; cdr3_aa: CASSPGNLELNEQFF; d_call: -; v_call: TRBV18; clone_size: -; j_call: TRBJ2-1
cdr3_nt: TGCAGCGTTGAAACCAGGAGACAGGGCAACACCGGGGAGCTGTTTTTT; cdr3_aa: CSVETRRQGNTGELFF; d_call: TRBD1; v_call: TRBV29-1; clone_size: few; j_call: TRBJ2-2
cdr3_nt: TGTGCCAGCAGCTTACAGGACTCTCCGCCCCAGCATTTT; cdr3_aa: CASSLQDSPPQHF; d_call: -; v_call: TRBV7-8; clone_size: many; j_call: TRBJ1-5
cdr3_nt: TGTGCCAGCTTTAGGGCCCGGGGGGAGACCCAGTACTTC; cdr3_aa: CASFRARGETQYF; d_call: -; v_call: TRBV7-9; clone_size: -; j_call: TRBJ2-5
cdr3_nt: TGTGCCAGCAGCTTTAGCGAGGGAGGGGGCGCCGAGCAGTTCTTC; cdr3_aa: CASSFSEGGGAEQFF; d_call: -; v_call: TRBV7-8; clone_size: many; j_call: TRBJ2-1
cdr3_nt: TGTGCCAGGCCCTTAGAGACCCAGTACTTC; cdr3_aa: CARPLETQYF; d_call: -; v_call: TRBV19; clone_size: -; j_call: TRBJ2-5
cdr3_nt: TGCAGTGGGCGAGGGCTGGAGAACAATGAGCAGTTCTTC; cdr3_aa: CSGRGLENNEQFF; d_call: -; v_call: TRBV20-1; clone_size: few; j_call: TRBJ2-1
cdr3_nt: TGTGCCAGCAGTCCCTCAGTAGCCAAAAACATTCAGTACTTC; cdr3_aa: CASSPSVAKNIQYF; d_call: -; v_call: TRBV28; clone_size: few; j_call: TRBJ2-4
cdr3_nt: TGTGCCAGCAACGGGGGGGCCGGGGAGCTGTTTTTT; cdr3_aa: CASNGGAGELFF; d_call: TRBD2; v_call: TRBV6-5; clone_size: few; j_call: TRBJ2-2
cdr3_nt: TGTGCCAGCTCGATAGGGACAGGGTCGTCCTACAATGAGCAGTTCTTC; cdr3_aa: CASSIGTGSSYNEQFF; d_call: TRBD1; v_call: TRBV27; clone_size: -; j_call: TRBJ2-1
cdr3_nt: TGTGCCAGTACCCCAGGGGGTAATTCACCCCTCCACTTT; cdr3_aa: CASTPGGNSPLHF; d_call: TRBD1; v_call: TRBV19; clone_size: -; j_call: TRBJ1-6
cdr3_nt: TGTGCCAGCAGCTGGACAGATGAAGCTTTCTTT; cdr3_aa: CASSWTDEAFF; d_call: -; v_call: TRBV6-2/TRBV6-3; clone_size: -; j_call: TRBJ1-1
cdr3_nt: TGTGCCAGCAGTGTAATTACTAGCGGGGGGGCCGTTGAGCAGTTCTTC; cdr3_aa: CASSVITSGGAVEQFF; d_call: TRBD2; v_call: TRBV25-1; clone_size: -; j_call: TRBJ2-1
cdr3_nt: TGTGCCACCAGTTCGTTCAGGGGACGGGGGCGGTCCGGGGAGCTGTTTTTT; cdr3_aa: CATSSFRGRGRSGELFF; d_call: -; v_call: TRBV24-1; clone_size: -; j_call: TRBJ2-2
cdr3_nt: TGTGCCAGCAGTCCCGTTCTACGGGGGGAGATCACAGATACGCAGTATTTT; cdr3_aa: CASSPVLRGEITDTQYF; d_call: TRBD2; v_call: TRBV27; clone_size: few; j_call: TRBJ2-3
cdr3_nt: TGCAGCGTTGAACTAGCGGGGTTCCTCACAGATACGCAGTATTTT; cdr3_aa: CSVELAGFLTDTQYF; d_call: TRBD2; v_call: TRBV29-1; clone_size: -; j_call: TRBJ2-3
cdr3_nt: TGTGCCAGCAGCAGAACGGGAGCCACCGGGGAGCTGTTTTTT; cdr3_aa: CASSRTGATGELFF; d_call: -; v_call: TRBV6-6; clone_size: -; j_call: TRBJ2-2
cdr3_nt: TGTGCCAGCAGCTCAGGACCCCGGGTCCCACCAGATACGCAGTATTTT; cdr3_aa: CASSSGPRVPPDTQYF; d_call: -; v_call: TRBV7-9; clone_size: -; j_call: TRBJ2-3
cdr3_nt: TGTGCCAGCAGCAACCCACAGGGGGCTCGCTCCAATGAGCAGTTCTTC; cdr3_aa: CASSNPQGARSNEQFF; d_call: TRBD1; v_call: TRBV7-6; clone_size: many; j_call: TRBJ2-1
cdr3_nt: TGTGCCAGCAGCTTATCCGCAGGGAACTACGAGCAGTACTTC; cdr3_aa: CASSLSAGNYEQYF; d_call: -; v_call: TRBV7-2; clone_size: many; j_call: TRBJ2-7
cdr3_nt: TGTGCCAGCAGTTACGGACTAGCAGGTCAAGAGACCCAGTACTTC; cdr3_aa: CASSYGLAGQETQYF; d_call: TRBD2; v_call: TRBV27; clone_size: few; j_call: TRBJ2-5
cdr3_nt: TGTGCCAGCAGTATATCAGAAGGGCAGGGGGTCCCTGAAGCTTTCTTT; cdr3_aa: CASSISEGQGVPEAFF; d_call: TRBD1; v_call: TRBV2; clone_size: few; j_call: TRBJ1-1
cdr3_nt: TGTGCCAGCAGCTTATGGGACAGTAAAATGAACACTGAAGCTTTCTTT; cdr3_aa: CASSLWDSKMNTEAFF; d_call: TRBD1; v_call: TRBV11-2; clone_size: few; j_call: TRBJ1-1
cdr3_nt: TGTGCCAGCAGTTACTCGAAACGGGGGGGAGATTACAATGAGCAGTTCTTC; cdr3_aa: CASSYSKRGGDYNEQFF; d_call: TRBD2; v_call: TRBV6-2/TRBV6-3; clone_size: few; j_call: TRBJ2-1
cdr3_nt: TGTGCCAGTATGGACAGGGGCGATTCGTACAATGAGCAGTTCTTC; cdr3_aa: CASMDRGDSYNEQFF; d_call: TRBD1; v_call: TRBV5-3; clone_size: few; j_call: TRBJ2-1
cdr3_nt: TGCGCCAGCACTGCAGGGGGGCTTTGGGAGACCCAGTACTTC; cdr3_aa: CASTAGGLWETQYF; d_call: -; v_call: TRBV10-2; clone_size: few; j_call: TRBJ2-5
cdr3_nt: TGTGCCAGCGACAGGGGCCGACCCTACAATGAGCAGTTCTTC; cdr3_aa: CASDRGRPYNEQFF; d_call: TRBD1; v_call: TRBV13; clone_size: many; j_call: TRBJ2-1
cdr3_nt: TGCAGCGTTGAGGGCAGGGTGTCTGACGAGCAGTACTTC; cdr3_aa: CSVEGRVSDEQYF; d_call: -; v_call: TRBV29-1; clone_size: -; j_call: TRBJ2-7
cdr3_nt: TGTGCCATCAGTGCGAGTAGCGGGGGGTTAGATACGCAGTATTTT; cdr3_aa: CAISASSGGLDTQYF; d_call: TRBD2; v_call: TRBV10-3; clone_size: -; j_call: TRBJ2-3
cdr3_nt: TGTGCCAGCAGCTCGGGGACCGCATACTCGAACACCGGGGAGCTGTTTTTT; cdr3_aa: CASSSGTAYSNTGELFF; d_call: -; v_call: TRBV6-1; clone_size: few; j_call: TRBJ2-2
cdr3_nt: TGCGGTGCTAGAGGGGTCAGCTCTGGAAACACCATATATTTT; cdr3_aa: CGARGVSSGNTIYF; d_call: -; v_call: TRBV20-1; clone_size: -; j_call: TRBJ1-3
cdr3_nt: TGTGCCAGCAGTGAGACAGGGGGCCTTGCAGATACGCAGTATTTT; cdr3_aa: CASSETGGLADTQYF; d_call: TRBD1; v_call: TRBV2; clone_size: many; j_call: TRBJ2-3
cdr3_nt: TGTGCCAGCAGCATGGACGGAAATGAGCAGTTCTTC; cdr3_aa: CASSMDGNEQFF; d_call: -; v_call: TRBV7-6; clone_size: -; j_call: TRBJ2-1
cdr3_nt: TGCAGCGTTTGGACAGGGTTCAATGAGCAGTTCTTC; cdr3_aa: CSVWTGFNEQFF; d_call: TRBD1; v_call: TRBV29-1; clone_size: -; j_call: TRBJ2-1
cdr3_nt: TGCAGCGTGGACCACCAGAACACTGAAGCTTTCTTT; cdr3_aa: CSVDHQNTEAFF; d_call: -; v_call: TRBV29-1; clone_size: few; j_call: TRBJ1-1
cdr3_nt: TGTGCCAGCAGTCTTTCCGGGGCCGGGGAGCTGTTTTTT; cdr3_aa: CASSLSGAGELFF; d_call: -; v_call: TRBV25-1; clone_size: many; j_call: TRBJ2-2
cdr3_nt: TGTGCCAACACCAAGTTCGAACAGGGGGCGCGGGAAAATGGCTACACCTTC; cdr3_aa: CANTKFEQGARENGYTF; d_call: TRBD1; v_call: TRBV7-2; clone_size: -; j_call: TRBJ1-2
cdr3_nt: TGTGCCAGCAGCTTGGTGGGCTCTCAGCCCCAGCATTTT; cdr3_aa: CASSLVGSQPQHF; d_call: -; v_call: TRBV5-6; clone_size: -; j_call: TRBJ1-5
cdr3_nt: TGTGCCAGCAGTTACGTTAGAGGCGGTATGGGCTACACCTTC; cdr3_aa: CASSYVRGGMGYTF; d_call: -; v_call: TRBV6-5; clone_size: -; j_call: TRBJ1-2
cdr3_nt: TGTGCCAGCAGAGGTGGGGGGTACCAAGAGACCCAGTACTTC; cdr3_aa: CASRGGGYQETQYF; d_call: -; v_call: TRBV14; clone_size: -; j_call: TRBJ2-5
cdr3_nt: TGCAGTGCTAGAGGGGATGGGTGGACTAGCGGGGTTCTCGATGAGCAGTTCTTC; cdr3_aa: CSARGDGWTSGVLDEQFF; d_call: TRBD2; v_call: TRBV20-1; clone_size: few; j_call: TRBJ2-1
cdr3_nt: TGTGCCAGCAGTATGGACCGAGACACATTTCAAGAGACCCAGTACTTC; cdr3_aa: CASSMDRDTFQETQYF; d_call: -; v_call: TRBV6-2/TRBV6-3; clone_size: -; j_call: TRBJ2-5
cdr3_nt: TGCGCCAGCAGCAACCTTCACGGATACAACACCGGGGAGCTGTTTTTT; cdr3_aa: CASSNLHGYNTGELFF; d_call: -; v_call: TRBV4-3; clone_size: few; j_call: TRBJ2-2